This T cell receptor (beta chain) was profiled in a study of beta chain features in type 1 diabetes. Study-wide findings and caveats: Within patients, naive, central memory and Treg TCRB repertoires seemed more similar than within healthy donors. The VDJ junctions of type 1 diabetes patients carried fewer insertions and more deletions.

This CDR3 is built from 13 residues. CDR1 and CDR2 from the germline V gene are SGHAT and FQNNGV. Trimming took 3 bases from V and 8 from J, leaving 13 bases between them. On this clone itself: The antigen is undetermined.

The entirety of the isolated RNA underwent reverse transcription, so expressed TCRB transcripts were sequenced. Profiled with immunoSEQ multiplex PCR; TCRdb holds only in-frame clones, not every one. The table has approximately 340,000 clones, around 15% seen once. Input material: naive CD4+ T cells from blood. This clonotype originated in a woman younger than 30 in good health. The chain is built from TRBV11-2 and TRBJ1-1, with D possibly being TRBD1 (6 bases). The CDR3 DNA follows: TGTGCCAGCAGCTTCCGCAGGGGCGCCGAAGCTTTCTTT. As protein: CASSFRRGAEAFF. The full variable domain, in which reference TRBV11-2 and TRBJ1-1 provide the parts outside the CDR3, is EAGVAQSPRYKIIEKRQSVAFWCNPISGHATLYWYQQILGQGPKLLIQFQNNGVVDDSQLPKDRFSAERLKGVDSTLKIQPAKLEDSAVYLCASSFRRGAEAFFGQGTRLTVV.